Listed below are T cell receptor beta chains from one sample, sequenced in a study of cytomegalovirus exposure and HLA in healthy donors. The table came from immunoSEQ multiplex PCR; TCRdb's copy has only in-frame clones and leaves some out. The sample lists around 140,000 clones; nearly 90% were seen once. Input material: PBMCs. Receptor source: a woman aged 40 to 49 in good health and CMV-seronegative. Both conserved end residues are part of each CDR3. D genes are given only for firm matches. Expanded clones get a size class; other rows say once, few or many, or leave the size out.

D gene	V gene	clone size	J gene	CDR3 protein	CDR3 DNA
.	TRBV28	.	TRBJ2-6	CATRDTDGANVLTF	TGTGCCACCCGAGACACTGACGGGGCCAACGTCCTGACTTTC
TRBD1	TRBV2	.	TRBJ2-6	CASRGTGGAGANVLTF	TGTGCCAGCAGGGGGACAGGGGGCGCTGGGGCCAACGTCCTGACTTTC
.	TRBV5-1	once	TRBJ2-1	CASRPRGMADEQFF	TGCGCCAGCAGGCCCCGGGGGATGGCGGATGAGCAGTTCTTC
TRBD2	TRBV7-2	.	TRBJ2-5	CASSLGGLAGGKGETQYF	TGTGCCAGCAGCTTAGGGGGACTAGCGGGAGGTAAAGGGGAGACCCAGTACTTC
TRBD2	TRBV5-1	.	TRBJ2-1	CASRPSGSQNEQFF	TGCGCCAGCAGGCCTAGCGGGAGTCAGAATGAGCAGTTCTTC
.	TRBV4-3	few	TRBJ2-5	CASSPTLGRETQYF	TGCGCCAGCAGTCCAACATTAGGGAGGGAGACCCAGTACTTC
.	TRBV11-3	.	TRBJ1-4	CASSRGQNEKLFF	TGTGCCAGCAGCCGTGGACAGAATGAAAAACTGTTTTTT
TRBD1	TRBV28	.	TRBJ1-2	CASRIPGQGAFGYTF	TGTGCCAGCAGGATTCCGGGACAGGGGGCGTTTGGCTACACCTTC
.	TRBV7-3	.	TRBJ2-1	CASSFQTDSSYNEQFF	TGTGCCAGCAGCTTTCAAACGGACAGCTCCTACAATGAGCAGTTCTTC
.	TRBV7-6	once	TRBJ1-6	CASRRTASYNSPLHF	TGTGCCAGCAGACGAACTGCCTCCTATAATTCACCCCTCCACTTT
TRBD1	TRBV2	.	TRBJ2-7	CASRTGTDSYEQYF	TGTGCCAGCAGGACCGGGACAGACTCCTACGAGCAGTACTTC